These 2 T cell receptor beta chains share one sample of origin, sequenced in a study of molecular identifiers for immune sequencing clone quantification (dated by TCRdb to the late 2010s). Libraries were prepared through PCR. The run used an Illumina HiSeq 4000. TCRdb trimmed public reads at Q25 via fastp, called clones via MiXCR and kept in-frame beta chains. Under each unique CDR3 protein, matching rows form one entry showing the most common genes and DNA. This sample has 60,000 to 70,000 distinct CDR3 sequences in its table, and less than 20% of those were observed once. 1.5% of the sample is in the top ten clones. Sample: naive CD8+ T cells from blood, with Jurkat cell RNA spiked in. The cell subset or site label of this sample denotes: FACS-sorted CD8+CD4-CCR7+CD45RA+ naive T cells. These receptors all stem from a human donor in good health. Some libraries in this study had Jurkat cell RNA spiked in.

This clonotype was seen at least ten times. This rearrangement joins TRBV6-5 to TRBJ1-5, with 7 bases matching TRBD1. The V gene's germline CDR1 is MNHEY and CDR2 SVGAGI. The trim removed 6 bases at V and 3 bases at J, leaving 8 bases unmatched. The CDR3 runs 15 residues. The CDR3 sequence is CASSPGQLLNQPQHF. DNA for the CDR3: TGTGCCAGCAGCCCGGGACAGCTTCTCAATCAGCCCCAGCATTTT.

This clonotype turned up a few times. Compared with germline, one end of the junction differs, possibly owing to a read error. This chain joins TRBV5-6 and TRBJ2-1; D remains unclear. Germline V gene sequence: CDR1 SGHDT, CDR2 YYEEEE. This CDR3 has 16 residues. The CDR3 loop is CASRLETIRSYNEQFF. The CDR3 region has the DNA TGTGCCAGCAGGTTGGAGACGATCCGCTCCTACAATGAGCAGTTCTTC.